Shown below are 17 T cell receptor beta chains from a single sample sequenced in a study of cytotoxic CD8 clonotypes in ibrutinib-treated CLL. TCRdb's copy holds only in-frame clones and misses some; the assay was immunoSEQ multiplex PCR. The data show about 160,000 clones, with 81% seen just once and about 1.9% held by the top ten. The material sequenced was PBMCs, taken after 12 months of ibrutinib treatment. Receptors originate from a human donor with chronic lymphocytic leukemia.

The count of this clone is one. The chain uses TRBV11-2 and TRBJ2-1, with D possibly being TRBD1 or TRBD2 (5 bases each). Trimming shortened V by 4 bases and J by 3 bases, and 19 bases separated the two germline ends. This CDR3 spans 17 amino acids. Germline V gene sequence: CDR1 SGHAT, CDR2 FQNNGV. The chain's CDR3 is CASSSNPHGTRYNEQFF. DNA of the CDR3: TGTGCCAGCAGCTCCAACCCCCACGGGACCCGCTACAATGAGCAGTTCTTC.

J is TRBJ2-7 and V is TRBV5-1; either TRBD1 or TRBD2 may fit D (5 bases each). The CDR3 runs 17 residues. V was cut by 1 base and J by 2 bases, with 19 bases left in between. Germline lookup yields CDR1 SGHRS and CDR2 YFSETQ. The CDR3 DNA reads as TGCGCCAGCAGCTTGAATGGGGGTGCCGGGGTTGCCTACGAGCAGTACTTC. As protein: CASSLNGGAGVAYEQYF.

This clone was recorded a few times. The chain recombines TRBV28 with TRBJ1-4, with D unresolved. Trimming pared 8 bases from V and 6 bases from J, leaving 10 bases between. Germline V gene sequence: CDR1 MDHEN, CDR2 SYDVKM. The CDR3 loop spans 12 amino acids. DNA of the CDR3: TGTGCCAGCCGGAACTGGGATGAAAAACTGTTTTTT. This codes for CASRNWDEKLFF.

The gene calls are TRBV30 and TRBJ1-2; weak D call: TRBD1 (6 bases). This CDR3 contains 14 residues. Germline V gene data show CDR1 as GTSNPN and CDR2 as SVGIG (reference sequence). Trimming pared 7 bases from V and 3 bases from J, leaving 18 bases between. The chain's CDR3 is CASSGGSVDYGYTF. The CDR3 DNA sequence: TGTGCCTCTAGCGGGGGCTCTGTGGACTATGGCTACACCTTC. The full variable domain, with the rest looked up from reference TRBV30 and TRBJ1-2, is SQTIHQWPATLVQPVGSPLSLECTVEGTSNPNLYWYRQAAGRGLQLLFYSVGIGQISSEVPQNLSASRPQDRQFILSSKKLLLSDSGFYLCASSGGSVDYGYTFGSGTRLTVV.

This rearrangement joins TRBV5-1 to TRBJ2-3; 11 nucleotides match TRBD1. V was clipped by 5 bases and J by 3 bases; unmatched bases: 5. The CDR3 totals 15 residues. The germline gives CDR1 SGHRS, CDR2 YFSETQ. The chain's CDR3 is CASRQGTGGTDTQYF. The CDR3 nucleotides are TGCGCCAGCAGGCAGGGGACAGGGGGAACAGATACGCAGTATTTT.

The rearrangement joins TRBV28 to TRBJ2-3; the match to TRBD2 covers 9 bases. There are 13 residues in the CDR3. Trimming cost V 4 bases and J 13 bases; bases outside gene matches: 9. Germline CDR1 is MDHEN and CDR2 is SYDVKM. The CDR3: CASSSGSGRREYF. The CDR3 nucleotides are TGTGCCAGCAGTTCAGGTAGCGGGAGAAGAGAGTATTTT. The variable domain in full, with the rest retrieved from reference TRBV28 and TRBJ2-3, is DVKVTQSSRYLVKRTGEKVFLECVQDMDHENMFWYRQDPGLGLRLIYFSYDVKMKEKGDIPEGYSVSREKKERFSLILESASTNQTSMYLCASSSGSGRREYFGPGTRLTVL.

V usage is TRBV28 and J usage is TRBJ2-3; D is perhaps TRBD2 (5 bases). V was cut by 6 bases and J by 4 bases, with 11 bases left in between. CDR1 is MDHEN and CDR2 is SYDVKM in the germline V gene. The CDR3 covers 13 residues. CDR3 DNA: TGTGCCAGCAGAGGACCCGGGGCAGATACGCAGTATTTT. This encodes CASRGPGADTQYF.

A note on this clone: The junction differs from germline at one of its ends, possibly a read error. The chain is built from TRBV6-4 and TRBJ2-7; the D gene is possibly TRBD1 (5 bases). The CDR3 consists of 13 residues. The germline gives CDR1 MRHNA, CDR2 SNTAGT. DNA for the CDR3: TGTGCCAGCAGCGAGAGGTCCGACAGCCCCCAGTCGTTC. Its protein product is CASSERSDSPQSF.

The chain carries TRBV6-5 and TRBJ2-3, with 8 bases lining up with TRBD1. Trimming at V came to 5 bases and at J to 4 bases, leaving 5 bases not matched to a gene. Germline V gene sequence: CDR1 MNHEY, CDR2 SVGAGI. The length of the CDR3 is 14 residues. The CDR3 protein is CASSPTGGPDTQYF. The CDR3 nucleotides are TGTGCCAGCAGTCCAACAGGGGGTCCAGATACGCAGTATTTT.

V gene TRBV6-5 combines with J gene TRBJ2-1, with 15 bases that match TRBD2. This CDR3 has 15 amino acids. The J segment lost 14 bases and the V segment lost 2 bases, leaving 7 bases of the junction unmatched. The germline gives CDR1 MNHEY, CDR2 SVGAGI. This CDR3 reads CASSYDGTSGRLEFF. The CDR3 DNA reads as TGTGCCAGCAGTTACGATGGGACTAGCGGGAGGTTGGAGTTCTTC.

V is TRBV6-1 and J is TRBJ2-7; 7 nucleotides align to TRBD2. The CDR3 contains 16 residues. Germline lookup yields CDR1 MNHNS and CDR2 SASEGT. Trimming took 1 base from V and 1 from J; bases not matched to a gene: 7. CDR3 sequence (DNA): TGTGCCAGCAGTGAAGAACGCGGGAGTATTTCCTACGAGCAGTACTTC. Translating it yields CASSEERGSISYEQYF.

This clone was observed a handful of times. The chain has TRBV4-1 and TRBJ2-7; weak D call: TRBD1 (7 bases). Trimming took off 3 bases at V and 4 bases at J, with 22 bases between the two ends. The CDR3 runs to 17 residues. The germline V gene has CDR1 MGHRA and CDR2 YSYEKL. The CDR3 nucleotides read TGCGCCAGCAGCCAGGCCCCAGGGGGTCCCGGGAGATACGAGCAGTACTTC. It encodes CASSQAPGGPGRYEQYF.

The chain employs TRBV7-8 and TRBJ1-1; D remains unclear. V gave up 2 bases and J gave up 1 base, with 11 bases separating them. The length of the CDR3 is 15 residues. CDR1 is SGHVS, CDR2 FQNEAQ, per germline. DNA of the CDR3: TGTGCCAGCAGCTTAATCGATTTCGGGAACACTGAAGCTTTCTTT. Its protein is CASSLIDFGNTEAFF. Using reference TRBV7-8 and TRBJ1-1 for the parts outside the CDR3, the full variable domain is GAGVSQSPRYKVAKRGQDVALRCDPISGHVSLFWYQQALGQGPEFLTYFQNEAQLDKSGLPSDRFFAERPEGSVSTLKIQRTQQEDSAVYLCASSLIDFGNTEAFFGQGTRLTVV.

The rearrangement links TRBV11-2 to TRBJ2-2; perhaps TRBD2 as D (6 bases). The CDR3 has 15 amino acids. V dropped 3 bases and J dropped 4 bases, with 12 bases sitting between them. Per germline, CDR1 SGHAT and CDR2 FQNNGV. This CDR3 reads CASSLGPAGTGELFF. CDR3 in DNA: TGTGCCAGCAGCTTGGGACCAGCGGGCACCGGGGAGCTGTTTTTT.

This rearrangement joins TRBV7-2 to TRBJ2-5; D may be TRBD2 (6 bases). The CDR3 runs to 15 residues. In germline, CDR1 is SGHTA, CDR2 FQGNSA. The ends were cut back, 0 bases at V and 5 bases at J, with 13 bases in the middle. The CDR3 protein is CASSLAAAGLETQYF. The DNA for the CDR3 is TGTGCCAGCAGCTTAGCCGCGGCGGGGCTGGAGACCCAGTACTTC.

This clone was picked up a small number of times. This chain links TRBV10-3 with TRBJ1-5, with D uncertain. The CDR3 runs 14 residues. Germline lookup yields CDR1 ENHRY and CDR2 SYGVKD. Trimming took 0 bases from V and 3 from J, leaving 6 bases between them. The CDR3 sequence is CAISESTPNQPQHF. CDR3 sequence (DNA): TGTGCCATCAGTGAGTCGACCCCCAATCAGCCCCAGCATTTT.

V gene TRBV28 combines with J gene TRBJ1-5; possibly TRBD1 for D (5 bases). This CDR3 has 15 amino acids. Deletions cut 4 bases from V and 4 bases from J, with 14 bases between. CDR1 is MDHEN and CDR2 is SYDVKM in the germline V gene. In DNA, the CDR3 is TGTGCCAGCAGTTCGGGCAGGGTAGGGAATCAGCCCCAGCATTTT. It codes for CASSSGRVGNQPQHF.